This T cell receptor beta chain was identified in a study of shared clonotypes between healthy human individuals. Germline values: CDR1 SGHNT, CDR2 YYREEE (reference sequence). This CDR3 comprises 15 residues. The V gene lost 3 bases and the J gene lost 4 bases, with 16 bases spanning the gap. Produced via immunoSEQ multiplex PCR; TCRdb's table is partial and in-frame only. Of around 1,000,000 clones listed, about 80% were seen once; the top ten hold about 0.89%. The chain has TRBV5-4 and TRBJ1-2; D possibly corresponds to TRBD1 (6 bases). The sequence came from a man younger than 30 in good health. Some clones in this sample may be carry-over from other donors' samples. The sample consisted of memory CD4+ T cells from PBMCs. Subset described: CD45RA-negative fraction. The CDR3 loop is CASSWVAGEPYGYTF. In DNA form, the CDR3 reads TGTGCCAGCAGCTGGGTGGCAGGGGAACCCTATGGCTACACCTTC.